One sample yielded the 27 T cell receptor beta chains listed below, sequenced in a study of cytomegalovirus exposure and HLA in healthy donors. The PCR contained 60 Vbeta and 13 Jbeta primers. Sequencing used immunoSEQ multiplex PCR; TCRdb keeps in-frame clones, though not all of them. The sample comprises approximately 220,000 clones, 75% to 80% of which are singletons, and 1.5% to 2% rests with the top ten. The source material was PBMCs. Receptors were obtained from a male donor in good health and CMV-seronegative.

A note on this clone: A read error may produce the germline difference seen at one junction end. The V gene is TRBV7-9, the J gene TRBJ1-4; 11 bases are shared with TRBD1. Germline assignment: CDR1 SEHNR and CDR2 FQNEAQ (reference sequence). This CDR3 contains 15 residues. The CDR3, as DNA: TGTTCCAGCAGCTCCTGGACAGGGGGCGATGAAAAACTGTTTTTT. Protein product: CSSSSWTGGDEKLFF.

This sequence joins TRBV11-3 and TRBJ2-7, with D perhaps matching TRBD1 (6 bases). The germline V gene has CDR1 SGHNT and CDR2 YENEEA. The CDR3 has 14 residues. V gave up 4 bases and J gave up 7 bases, with 17 bases separating them. CDR3 amino acids: CASSWKTGSSEQYF. In DNA form, the CDR3 reads TGTGCCAGCAGCTGGAAGACAGGTTCGAGTGAGCAGTACTTC. Full variable domain (outside the CDR3, taken from reference TRBV11-3 and TRBJ2-7): EAGVVQSPRYKIIEKKQPVAFWCNPISGHNTLYWYLQNLGQGPELLIRYENEEAVDDSQLPKDRFSAERLKGVDSTLKIQPAELGDSAVYLCASSWKTGSSEQYFGPGTRLTVT.

This clone was detected only a few times. This chain connects TRBV7-9 to TRBJ1-2, with D tentatively TRBD1 (5 bases). The CDR3 covers 14 residues. Trimming removed 2 bases at V and 8 bases at J, with 15 bases between. Germline-derived CDR1 and CDR2 are SEHNR and FQNEAQ (reference sequence). The CDR3 reads CASSLSGRDEGYTF. The CDR3 region has the DNA TGTGCCAGCAGCTTAAGTGGCAGGGATGAAGGCTACACCTTC.

The sample holds a few counts of this clone. The rearrangement uses TRBV6-1 and TRBJ2-1, with D unresolved. Trimming stripped 3 bases from V and 2 bases from J, with 8 bases between. CDR3 length: 14 residues. Germline CDR1 and CDR2: MNHNS and SASEGT. DNA for the CDR3: TGTGCCAGCAGTGATCCGGGTGCCTACAATGAGCAGTTCTTC. It specifies CASSDPGAYNEQFF.

In its sample, this clone was seen once. This chain links TRBV2 with TRBJ2-3; 7 nucleotides align to TRBD1. CDR3 size: 14 residues. Germline values: CDR1 SNHLY, CDR2 FYNNEI. With V trimmed by 6 bases and J by 1 base, 4 bases remained unmatched. DNA of the CDR3: TGTGCCAGCAGACCAGACAGGGGCACAGATACGCAGTATTTT. Encoded protein: CASRPDRGTDTQYF.

The chain recombines TRBV19 with TRBJ1-1; no clear D gene. CDR1 is LNHDA, CDR2 SQIVND, per germline (reference sequence). The CDR3 has 13 amino acids. Trimming cost V 6 bases and J 6 bases, with 14 bases left between them. The CDR3 reads CASREDRVSEAFF. The CDR3 bases are TGTGCCAGTAGGGAGGATAGAGTGTCTGAAGCTTTCTTT.

In the case of this clone: At one end the junction does not follow the germline gene, possibly because of a read error. The V and J genes are TRBV7-9 and TRBJ1-2, with D hard to call. Germline assignment: CDR1 SEHNR and CDR2 FQNEAQ (reference sequence). There are 12 residues in the CDR3. The CDR3 region has the DNA TGTTCCAGCAGCTTAAGTCTAGGTGGCTACACCTTC. Translated, it gives CSSSLSLGGYTF.

V and J are TRBV7-8 and TRBJ2-3; 7 positions match TRBD2. The length of the CDR3 is 15 residues. The V and J ends lost 5 bases and 0 bases, in that order; junction bases with no gene match: 5. CDR1 is SGHVS and CDR2 is FQNEAQ in the germline V gene. The DNA for the CDR3 is TGTGCCAGCAGCCGAGGGACTACCAGCACAGATACGCAGTATTTT. Amino acids: CASSRGTTSTDTQYF. The whole variable domain, remainder taken from reference TRBV7-8 and TRBJ2-3, is GAGVSQSPRYKVAKRGQDVALRCDPISGHVSLFWYQQALGQGPEFLTYFQNEAQLDKSGLPSDRFFAERPEGSVSTLKIQRTQQEDSAVYLCASSRGTTSTDTQYFGPGTRLTVL.

The CDR3 sequence: CASSLRGTGRYSNQPQHF. The CDR3 DNA is TGTGCCAGCAGCTTAAGGGGAACCGGACGTTATAGCAATCAGCCCCAGCATTTT. The genes are TRBV7-2 and TRBJ1-5; possibly TRBD1 for D (5 bases). Between the trimmed V and J ends, which lost 2 bases and 0 bases, there was a span of 17 bases. The CDR3 length is 18 residues. Germline lookup yields CDR1 SGHTA and CDR2 FQGNSA.

The V gene is TRBV7-2, the J gene TRBJ1-5, with D possibly TRBD1 on 5 matching bases. The CDR3 is made up of 15 amino acids. Between the trimmed V and J ends, which lost 1 base and 3 bases, there was a span of 10 bases. CDR1 and CDR2 (germline): SGHTA, FQGNSA. CDR3 in amino acids: CASSLEGLPNQPQHF. The CDR3 DNA reads TGTGCCAGCAGCTTAGAGGGGCTACCCAATCAGCCCCAGCATTTT.

V is TRBV11-2 and J is TRBJ2-7, with TRBD2 identical over 11 bases. From germline, CDR1 is SGHAT and CDR2 FQNNGV. V lost 0 bases and J lost 0; bases outside the gene matches: 4. The CDR3 covers 17 residues. Here the CDR3 reads CASSLDFTSGGSYEQYF. For the CDR3, the DNA is TGTGCCAGCAGCTTAGATTTTACTAGCGGGGGCTCCTACGAGCAGTACTTC.

With regard to this clone: The CDR3 does not end in the conserved phenylalanine or tryptophan, so this is likely a read error. The chain carries TRBV19 and TRBJ1-6; D perhaps matches TRBD1 (5 bases). The CDR3 length is 13 residues. CDR1 and CDR2 from the germline V gene are LNHDA and SQIVND (reference sequence). The V end lost 6 bases, the J end lost 13 bases, and 16 bases lay between the germline ends. DNA for the CDR3: TGTGCCAGTAGGCGAGACAGAACTTCGCCCCTCCACTCT. Encoded protein: CASRRDRTSPLHS.

This clone has only one observation. V gene TRBV7-8 combines with J gene TRBJ1-2, with D perhaps TRBD1 (5 bases). V lost 4 bases, J lost 4 bases, and 16 bases lay in between. The V gene's germline CDR1 is SGHVS and CDR2 FQNEAQ. This CDR3 comprises 15 residues. In DNA form, the CDR3 reads TGTGCCAGCAGCTCCACCAGACAGTTTCCCTATGGCTACACCTTC. It codes for CASSSTRQFPYGYTF.

This chain uses TRBV18 with TRBJ2-7; unclear D gene. Germline-derived CDR1 and CDR2 are KGHSH and LQKENI. The CDR3 totals 15 residues. Trimming left V 2 bases short and J 5 bases short, with 16 bases between. CDR3 DNA sequence: TGTGCCAGCTCACCAAAGCACAGTGGGTCGAACGAGCAGTACTTC. Amino acids: CASSPKHSGSNEQYF.

This clone has just a few counts. V usage is TRBV19 and J usage is TRBJ1-5; D is uncertain. From germline, CDR1 is LNHDA and CDR2 SQIVND (reference sequence). V dropped 6 bases and J dropped 5 bases, with 17 bases sitting between them. The CDR3 runs 15 residues. CDR3 region: CASRAGSWFDQPQHF. The CDR3 bases are TGTGCCAGTAGGGCTGGTTCATGGTTTGATCAGCCCCAGCATTTT.

The chain employs TRBV9 and TRBJ2-3, with 10 bases fitting TRBD1. The CDR3 is made up of 14 amino acids. Germline CDR1 reads SGDLS; CDR2 reads YYNGEE. J was trimmed by 4 bases and V by 3 bases; bases with no gene match: 2. The CDR3 reads CASSAGQGADTQYF. The CDR3 DNA sequence: TGTGCCAGCAGCGCAGGACAGGGGGCAGATACGCAGTATTTT.

This clone was seen more than once but under ten times. This sequence joins TRBV7-2 and TRBJ1-2, with 8 bases aligning to TRBD1. Germline V gene data show CDR1 as SGHTA and CDR2 as FQGNSA. The CDR3 spans 14 residues. V trimming: 4 bases; J trimming: 6 bases; junction bases outside the gene matches: 7. The CDR3: CASSWAGTGDGYTF. The CDR3 nucleotides are TGTGCCAGCAGCTGGGCCGGGACAGGAGATGGCTACACCTTC. Full variable domain (remainder filled in from reference TRBV7-2 and TRBJ1-2): GAGVSQSPSNKVTEKGKDVELRCDPISGHTALYWYRQSLGQGLEFLIYFQGNSAPDKSGLPSDRFSAERTGGSVSTLTIQRTQQEDSAVYLCASSWAGTGDGYTFGSGTRLTVV.

The rearrangement uses TRBV5-4 and TRBJ1-2; 8 nucleotides line up with TRBD1. Losses at the gene ends were 7 bases for V and 4 bases for J; bases not matched to a gene: 6. The CDR3 sequence is 13 residues long. Germline CDR1 and CDR2: SGHNT and YYREEE (reference sequence). CDR3 sequence reads: CASQGQEVYGYTF. For the CDR3, the DNA is TGTGCCAGCCAGGGACAGGAGGTCTATGGCTACACCTTC.

The J gene is TRBJ2-1, the V gene TRBV12-5; 11 nucleotides match TRBD2. This CDR3 region has 16 residues. CDR1 is LGHNT and CDR2 is FRNRAP in the germline V gene. The ends lost 1 base at V and 4 bases at J; junction bases unmatched: 3. The chain's CDR3 is CASGLARLAGYNEQFF. The CDR3, as DNA: TGTGCTAGTGGTTTGGCCCGACTAGCGGGGTACAATGAGCAGTTCTTC.

The rearrangement links TRBV7-9 to TRBJ1-1, with 8 bases that match TRBD1. The CDR3 covers 19 residues. The germline V gene has CDR1 SEHNR and CDR2 FQNEAQ (reference sequence). Trimming at V came to 1 base and at J to 0 bases, leaving 13 bases not matched to a gene. CDR3 amino acids: CASSLDGTWTGSMNTEAFF. Here the CDR3 DNA reads TGTGCCAGCAGCTTAGATGGCACGTGGACAGGGAGCATGAACACTGAAGCTTTCTTT.

The chain combines TRBV28 with TRBJ1-4, with D hard to call. The CDR3 consists of 15 residues. V lost 2 bases, J lost 0 bases, and 7 bases lay in between. Germline V gene data show CDR1 as MDHEN and CDR2 as SYDVKM. CDR3 protein: CASSLGRATNEKLFF. The CDR3 DNA reads TGTGCCAGCAGTTTAGGCCGGGCAACTAATGAAAAACTGTTTTTT.

The genes are TRBV28 and TRBJ1-3; the D is unclear. V lost 6 bases to trimming and J lost 10 bases, with 28 bases between them. Looked up from germline, CDR1 is MDHEN and CDR2 is SYDVKM. The CDR3 has 17 amino acids. CDR3 nucleotide sequence: TGTGCCAGCAGGATCTCTAGGACTTATCGGGAGGCAATTACCATATATTTT. It yields the protein CASRISRTYREAITIYF.

The rearrangement uses TRBV27 and TRBJ2-7; D call uncertain. Germline V gene sequence: CDR1 MNHEY, CDR2 SMNVEV (reference sequence). The CDR3 has 14 amino acids. Trimming shortened V by 7 bases and J by 3 bases, and 16 bases separated the two germline ends. CDR3 residues: CASTPVLADYEQYF. The CDR3 DNA reads as TGTGCCAGCACCCCCGTCCTGGCCGACTACGAGCAGTACTTC.

About this clone: The same CDR3 also results from other DNA sequences found in this sample. The CDR3 nucleotides are TGTGCCAGCAGTCCATCGACAGGGGATAGCAATCAGCCCCAGCATTTT. Its translation is CASSPSTGDSNQPQHF. The chain carries TRBV27 and TRBJ1-5; 8 nucleotides align to TRBD1. V dropped 5 bases and J dropped 0; count of bases not matched to a gene: 6. This CDR3 has 16 amino acids. The germline gives CDR1 MNHEY, CDR2 SMNVEV (reference sequence).

This chain joins TRBV6-1 and TRBJ1-5; 11 positions agree with TRBD1. Germline CDR1 MNHNS, CDR2 SASEGT. CDR3 size: 15 residues. J lost 7 bases, V lost 6 bases, and 8 bases had no gene match. As DNA, the CDR3 is TGTGCCAGCAGCTTCGGGACAGGGGGGGAGCAGCCCCAGCATTTT. This gives the protein CASSFGTGGEQPQHF.

The gene calls are TRBV30 and TRBJ2-3; D is ambiguous. Trimming removed 4 bases from V and 4 bases from J, with 12 bases in between. From germline, CDR1 is GTSNPN and CDR2 SVGIG (reference sequence). The CDR3 loop spans 13 amino acids. CDR3 nucleotides: TGTGCCTGGACTTCATTTTTAGCAGATACGCAGTATTTT. The encoded protein is CAWTSFLADTQYF. The variable domain in full, with the rest retrieved from reference TRBV30 and TRBJ2-3, is SQTIHQWPATLVQPVGSPLSLECTVEGTSNPNLYWYRQAAGRGLQLLFYSVGIGQISSEVPQNLSASRPQDRQFILSSKKLLLSDSGFYLCAWTSFLADTQYFGPGTRLTVL.

The chain recombines TRBV9 with TRBJ2-3, with a weak D call TRBD1 (6 bases). The CDR3 is made up of 15 amino acids. CDR1 is SGDLS and CDR2 is YYNGEE in the germline V gene. V lost 3 bases and J lost 5, with 16 bases in between. The CDR3 DNA follows: TGTGCCAGCAGCGCACTGGGGGCAGGTAAAGATACGCAGTATTTT. Its protein is CASSALGAGKDTQYF.